This T cell receptor beta chain was sequenced during a study of T-cell reconstitution after alpha-beta-depleted transplantation in children. The table lists this clonotype with many counts. This CDR3 spans 15 amino acids. With 5 bases clipped from V and 0 bases from J, the junction kept 5 bases outside the gene matches. Researchers prepared the TCRbeta library using unique molecular identifiers, the study reports. TCRdb redid the calling of the PCR reads with MiXCR, one entry per CDR3 protein. The repertoire holds about 200,000 distinct CDR3 sequences, with approximately 6.3% as singletons. Sequences were derived from PBMCs, sampled before TCRalphabeta/CD19-depleted stem cell transplant. The clonotype originates from a boy between 2 and 10 years old with acute lymphoblastic leukemia, due to receive a stem cell transplant. This chain connects TRBV12-3 or TRBV12-4 to TRBJ2-3, with TRBD2 matching 7 bases. CDR3 sequence: CASSLSGYSTDTQYF. CDR3 in DNA: TGTGCCAGCAGTCTTAGCGGGTATAGCACAGATACGCAGTATTTT.